The TCR beta chain under discussion was sequenced for a study of tumor and adjacent non-tumor tissue in lung cancer. Whole-study results and caveats: Significantly higher TCR diversity was found in tumor than normal lung. Top 100 clones took a larger repertoire share in normal lung.

In the case of this clonotype: Antigen: not known. Mismatch with germline at one junction end may stem from a read error.

Germline values: CDR1 SGHAT, CDR2 FQNNGV. This CDR3 is 13 amino acids long. TCRbeta libraries were built with three rounds of nested PCR, modified from ARM-PCR. TCRdb reprocessed the multiplex PCR reads with MiXCR, giving one entry per CDR3 protein. This sample has approximately 100,000 distinct CDR3 sequences, with 75% found just once. No cell sorting was done before RNA was extracted from the tissue. The specimen sequenced was lung tumor tissue. The TCR sequence derives from a woman in her sixties or seventies with non-small cell lung cancer. The V and J genes are TRBV11-2 and TRBJ1-5; tentatively, D is TRBD1 (6 bases). The CDR3 DNA reads as TGTGCCACCTCCCGGGTCAGGGGTCAGCCCGAGCATTTT. Translating gives CATSRVRGQPEHF.